This T cell receptor (beta chain) appears in the sequencing data of a study of naive CD8 T cells in extremely preterm neonates. The assay was immunoSEQ multiplex PCR, and TCRdb's table has in-frame clones only and misses some. The top ten hold 0.45% to 0.55% of the sample, which has roughly 5,000 clones, approximately 97% seen once. Cord blood came from elective full-term cesareans at about 35-41 weeks without labor or membrane rupture. Sorted cells: live naive CD8+ T cells, CD45RA+CCR7+, Annexin V-negative. On this clone: What it binds is not known.

CDR3 length: 19 residues. Looked up from germline, CDR1 is LGHNA and CDR2 is YSLEER. Trimming at V came to 0 bases and at J to 0 bases, leaving 7 bases not matched to a gene. The study, taken as a whole, reports: Preterm samples differed in productive template counts; sample size was small. CDR3 nucleotide sharing was 2.7% in preterm, 0.4% term, 0.03% children, roughly 0.01% adults.

The sequence came from a newborn in good health. The rearrangement uses TRBV4-3 and TRBJ2-1; 11 nucleotides agree with TRBD2. The sequenced material came from naive CD8+ T cells from cord blood. CDR3 nucleotide sequence: TGCGCCAGCAGCCAAGAAGGGCTAGCGGGGGGAACCTCCTACAATGAGCAGTTCTTC. It codes for CASSQEGLAGGTSYNEQFF.